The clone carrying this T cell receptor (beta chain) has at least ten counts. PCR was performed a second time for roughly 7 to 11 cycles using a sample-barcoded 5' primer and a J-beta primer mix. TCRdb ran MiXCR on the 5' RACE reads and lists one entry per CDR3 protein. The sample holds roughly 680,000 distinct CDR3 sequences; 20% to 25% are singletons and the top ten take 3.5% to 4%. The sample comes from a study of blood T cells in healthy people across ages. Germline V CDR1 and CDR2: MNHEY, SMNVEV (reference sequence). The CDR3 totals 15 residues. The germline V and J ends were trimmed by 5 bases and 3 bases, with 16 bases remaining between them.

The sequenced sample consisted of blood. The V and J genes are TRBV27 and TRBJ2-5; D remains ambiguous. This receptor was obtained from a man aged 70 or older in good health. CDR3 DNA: TGTGCCAGCAGTGATGGTCCTCCAGTTAAAGAGACCCAGTACTTC. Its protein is CASSDGPPVKETQYF.